These 22 T cell receptor beta chains came from one sample sequenced in a study of T cells after somatic rescue of genetic block. Clones were sequenced by immunoSEQ multiplex PCR, and TCRdb holds only the in-frame ones, with some missing. Of roughly 65,000 clones in the sample, under 95% were seen once. Sequencing was performed on peripheral blood mononuclear cells (PBMCs). The receptor source for this set is a man aged 40-50 years.

J is TRBJ2-6 and V is TRBV7-9; D gene uncertain. Germline CDR1 SEHNR, CDR2 FQNEAQ (reference sequence). The CDR3 extends over 13 amino acids. V gave up 3 bases and J gave up 7 bases, with 7 bases separating them. This CDR3 is CASSFPAANVLTF. Written as DNA, the CDR3 is TGTGCCAGCAGCTTCCCTGCCGCCAACGTCCTGACTTTC.

The chain combines TRBV18 with TRBJ2-2; 10 bases are a match to TRBD2. CDR3 length: 17 residues. Germline CDR1 KGHSH, CDR2 LQKENI. With V trimmed by 3 bases and J by 0 bases, 4 bases remained unmatched. The CDR3 sequence is CASSPGTSDPNTGELFF. The CDR3 DNA sequence: TGTGCCAGCTCACCCGGGACTAGCGACCCGAACACCGGGGAGCTGTTTTTT.

This sequence joins TRBV28 and TRBJ1-1; D might be TRBD1 (5 bases). V was pared by 7 bases and J by 4 bases, with 22 bases between. Germline V gives CDR1 MDHEN, CDR2 SYDVKM. This CDR3 contains 16 residues. The CDR3 DNA follows: TGTGCCAGCATGGAAGAGGGGCGTTCATGGGGCACTGAAGCTTTCTTT. Its translation is CASMEEGRSWGTEAFF.

V is TRBV6-1 and J is TRBJ2-7; TRBD2 aligns across 7 bases. From germline, CDR1 is MNHNS and CDR2 SASEGT. CDR3 size: 13 residues. V lost 6 bases and J lost 6; bases outside the gene matches: 8. The CDR3 sequence: CASRSRGGVEQYF. The DNA for the CDR3 is TGTGCCAGCAGATCGAGGGGAGGGGTCGAGCAGTACTTC.

This clone was observed a single time. This sequence joins TRBV5-1 and TRBJ2-2; 7 positions match TRBD1. Losses at the gene ends were 5 bases for V and 2 bases for J; bases not matched to a gene: 6. The CDR3 extends over 15 amino acids. The germline V gene encodes CDR1 SGHRS and CDR2 YFSETQ. Here the CDR3 DNA reads TGCGCCAGCAGGTCCGGGACAGCTAACACCGGGGAGCTGTTTTTT. This translates into CASRSGTANTGELFF.

The genes are TRBV9 and TRBJ2-5; D is unresolved. This CDR3 is built from 16 residues. CDR1 SGDLS and CDR2 YYNGEE come from the germline V gene. V lost 0 bases and J lost 2, with 14 bases in between. In nucleotides, the CDR3 is TGTGCCAGCAGCGTAGGAGTTGCGGCAACTCAAGAGACCCAGTACTTC. It codes for CASSVGVAATQETQYF.

The chain recombines TRBV7-9 with TRBJ1-1; 9 bases line up with TRBD1. The CDR3 has 15 amino acids. Trimming at V came to 4 bases and at J to 6 bases, leaving 9 bases not matched to a gene. Germline V gene lookup returns CDR1 SEHNR and CDR2 FQNEAQ (reference sequence). CDR3 nucleotides: TGTGCCAGCAGCTCGTTGGGACAGGGAAGCTCTGAAGCTTTCTTT. Translating gives CASSSLGQGSSEAFF.

The V call is TRBV2, the J call TRBJ2-3, with D perhaps matching TRBD1 (6 bases). This CDR3 has 14 residues. V lost 7 bases to trimming and J lost 2 bases, with 13 bases between them. Germline CDR1 and CDR2: SNHLY and FYNNEI. As DNA, the CDR3 is TGTGCCAGCACCGAGGGGGACAACACAGATACGCAGTATTTT. Its translation is CASTEGDNTDTQYF.

V and J are TRBV28 and TRBJ1-4; 7 nucleotides agree with TRBD1. After removal of 6 bases from V and 8 bases from J, the junction contained 9 bases not matched to a gene. This CDR3 has 14 residues. From germline, CDR1 is MDHEN and CDR2 SYDVKM. CDR3 in DNA: TGTGCCAGCAGCTGGGAGGGGGCCAGAGAAAAACTGTTTTTT. Its protein product is CASSWEGAREKLFF.

Here the CDR3 reads CASSVAAGDTQYF. The CDR3 DNA is TGTGCCAGCAGCGTAGCGGCGGGCGATACGCAGTATTTT. The rearrangement joins TRBV9 to TRBJ2-3, with D possibly being TRBD2 (5 bases). V was shortened by 0 bases and J by 6 bases, with 8 bases between the two germline ends. From germline, CDR1 is SGDLS and CDR2 YYNGEE. CDR3 size: 13 residues.

The V gene is TRBV30, the J gene TRBJ1-2; no firm D call. V was trimmed by 0 bases and J by 8 bases, leaving 16 bases between them. The germline CDR1 and CDR2 sequences are GTSNPN and SVGIG (reference sequence). This CDR3 comprises 14 residues. CDR3 protein: CAWSVGPYPRGYTF. In DNA form, the CDR3 reads TGTGCCTGGAGTGTTGGGCCCTATCCCCGAGGCTACACCTTC.

V and J are TRBV5-6 and TRBJ2-5; D ambiguous. V gave up 7 bases and J gave up 2 bases, with 12 bases separating them. Germline CDR1 is SGHDT and CDR2 is YYEEEE. This CDR3 region has 13 residues. CDR3 region: CASQEWNQETQYF. In DNA form, the CDR3 reads TGTGCCAGCCAGGAGTGGAATCAAGAGACCCAGTACTTC.

V usage is TRBV11-3 and J usage is TRBJ2-7; 8 bases match TRBD2. The CDR3 is 13 residues long. Germline V lookup: CDR1 SGHNT, CDR2 YENEEA. V dropped 4 bases and J dropped 2; count of bases not matched to a gene: 1. CDR3 loop: CASSSGLAYEQYF. Written as DNA, the CDR3 is TGTGCCAGCAGCTCGGGACTAGCCTACGAGCAGTACTTC.

The V call is TRBV4-3, the J call TRBJ2-2; perhaps TRBD2 as D (6 bases). The CDR3 has 16 residues. The germline gives CDR1 LGHNA, CDR2 YSLEER. The V end was cut by 4 bases, the J end by 3 bases, with 15 bases between. The CDR3 protein is CASSLIRDLYTGELFF. CDR3 nucleotides: TGCGCCAGCAGCCTCATCCGGGACTTGTACACCGGGGAGCTGTTTTTT.

The chain joins TRBV5-1 to TRBJ2-2; 7 bases are a match to TRBD1. Germline V gene sequence: CDR1 SGHRS, CDR2 YFSETQ. This CDR3 is built from 15 residues. V lost 4 bases, J lost 4 bases, and 7 bases stayed unmatched. CDR3 amino acids: CASSEGQMFTGELFF. The DNA for the CDR3 is TGCGCCAGCAGCGAGGGACAGATGTTCACCGGGGAGCTGTTTTTT. Full variable domain (rest looked up from reference TRBV5-1 and TRBJ2-2): KAGVTQTPRYLIKTRGQQVTLSCSPISGHRSVSWYQQTPGQGLQFLFEYFSETQRNKGNFPGRFSGRQFSNSRSEMNVSTLELGDSALYLCASSEGQMFTGELFFGEGSRLTVL.

This chain connects TRBV25-1 to TRBJ2-5, with D perhaps TRBD1 or TRBD2 (6 bases each). V dropped 4 bases and J dropped 9 bases, with 21 bases sitting between them. Germline values: CDR1 MGHDK, CDR2 SYGVNS. CDR3 length equals 15 residues. CDR3 DNA sequence: TGTGCCAGCAGTGCATTGGACAGCTCCGGAGGGTCCCAGTACTTC. It specifies CASSALDSSGGSQYF.

CDR3 region: CASRGQGDTGELFF. The CDR3 DNA sequence: TGCGCCAGCAGAGGACAGGGGGACACCGGGGAGCTGTTTTTT. The V and J genes are TRBV5-1 and TRBJ2-2, with 10 bases fitting TRBD1. Germline-derived CDR1 and CDR2 are SGHRS and YFSETQ. The V segment lost 5 bases and the J segment 3 bases; nucleotides outside the gene matches: 1. The CDR3 runs 14 residues. Together with reference TRBV5-1 and TRBJ2-2, the CDR3 gives the full variable domain: KAGVTQTPRYLIKTRGQQVTLSCSPISGHRSVSWYQQTPGQGLQFLFEYFSETQRNKGNFPGRFSGRQFSNSRSEMNVSTLELGDSALYLCASRGQGDTGELFFGEGSRLTVL.

This rearrangement joins TRBV6-6 to TRBJ2-7; no clear D gene. V lost 7 bases, J lost 6 bases, and 16 bases lay in between. The CDR3 is 13 amino acids. The germline V gene has CDR1 MNHNY and CDR2 SVGAGI (reference sequence). The CDR3 region has the DNA TGTGCCAGCATGGTACAGACCCTAGGCGAGCAGTACTTC. Its protein product is CASMVQTLGEQYF.

The genes are TRBV7-9 and TRBJ2-2; the D call may be TRBD1 or TRBD2 (5 bases each). This CDR3 is 14 amino acids long. Germline V gene data show CDR1 as SEHNR and CDR2 as FQNEAQ (reference sequence). V dropped 0 bases and J dropped 7 bases, with 9 bases sitting between them. The chain's CDR3 is CASSLAGDHGELFF. For the CDR3, the DNA is TGTGCCAGCAGCTTAGCAGGGGACCACGGGGAGCTGTTTTTT.

The CDR3 DNA reads as TGTGCCAGTAGTATATCGGGCCGCAGGGGCTACACCTTC. This translates into CASSISGRRGYTF. The rearrangement joins TRBV19 to TRBJ1-2; D uncertain. Per the germline V gene, CDR1 is LNHDA and CDR2 is SQIVND (reference sequence). This CDR3 spans 13 amino acids. Trimming took 2 bases from V and 8 from J, leaving 12 bases between them. The full variable domain, completed using reference TRBV19 and TRBJ1-2, is DGGITQSPKYLFRKEGQNVTLSCEQNLNHDAMYWYRQDPGQGLRLIYYSQIVNDFQKGDIAEGYSVSREKKESFPLTVTSAQKNPTAFYLCASSISGRRGYTFGSGTRLTVV.

The rearrangement joins TRBV15 to TRBJ1-5, with D maybe TRBD1 (6 bases). This CDR3 has 14 amino acids. V lost 6 bases and J lost 7, with 16 bases in between. The germline CDR1 and CDR2 sequences are LNHNV and YYDKDF (reference sequence). The CDR3 DNA follows: TGTGCCACCAGTCAACACAGGGAGTTGCAGCCCCAGCATTTT. Encoded protein: CATSQHRELQPQHF.

The V and J genes are TRBV28 and TRBJ2-7, with 16 positions matching TRBD2. Germline values: CDR1 MDHEN, CDR2 SYDVKM. The CDR3 runs 18 residues. The trim removed 7 bases at V and 6 bases at J, leaving 15 bases unmatched. The CDR3 spells CASTDGTSGRAWGLEQYF. CDR3 in DNA: TGTGCCAGCACCGACGGGACTAGCGGGAGGGCCTGGGGCCTCGAGCAGTACTTC.